Listed below are T cell receptor beta chains from one sample, sequenced in a study of blood T cell repertoires in COVID-19. Profiling relied on immunoSEQ multiplex PCR, and the TCRdb table lists in-frame clones only, not all of them. The table records some 250,000 clones, approximately 91% of them present only once. Sequencing input: peripheral blood. The receptors come from a human donor in a cohort sampled during active COVID-19. Each CDR3 is given with its conserved first and last residue. The order of the fields is clone size, D gene, J gene, V gene, CDR3 protein, CDR3 DNA. A D gene is named only where the DNA matches it firmly. Expanded clones are given a class, and other clones once, few, many or no size at all.

size: NA
D: NA
J: TRBJ2-1
V: TRBV7-2
CDR3: CASSLAGRSDEQFF
DNA: TGTGCCAGCAGCTTAGCGGGGAGGAGCGATGAGCAGTTCTTC

size: NA
D: NA
J: TRBJ2-7
V: TRBV7-2
CDR3: CASSLARYEQYF
DNA: TGTGCCAGCAGCTTAGCGAGGTACGAGCAGTACTTC

size: once
D: NA
J: TRBJ1-1
V: TRBV18
CDR3: CASSPNIAEAFF
DNA: TGTGCCAGCTCACCAAATATAGCTGAAGCTTTCTTT

size: NA
D: NA
J: TRBJ1-2
V: TRBV6-5
CDR3: CASSYSTGDGYTF
DNA: TGTGCCAGCAGTTACTCGACCGGGGATGGCTACACCTTC

size: NA
D: NA
J: TRBJ2-7
V: TRBV2
CDR3: CASSGSGQGSREQYF
DNA: TGTGCCAGCAGTGGGTCGGGACAAGGGAGTCGTGAGCAGTACTTC

size: NA
D: NA
J: TRBJ1-1
V: TRBV28
CDR3: CASSFPQGTEAFF
DNA: TGTGCCAGCAGTTTTCCTCAGGGAACTGAAGCTTTCTTT

size: NA
D: NA
J: TRBJ1-1
V: TRBV5-4
CDR3: CASSLGGSGINTEAFF
DNA: TGTGCCAGCAGCTTGGGAGGCTCAGGGATCAACACTGAAGCTTTCTTT

size: NA
D: TRBD1
J: TRBJ1-2
V: TRBV5-1
CDR3: CASSFGQELYGYTF
DNA: TGCGCCAGCAGTTTCGGACAGGAGCTCTATGGCTACACCTTC

size: NA
D: NA
J: TRBJ2-7
V: TRBV6-5
CDR3: CASSYRGSEPYEQYF
DNA: TGTGCCAGCAGTTACCGCGGGTCAGAACCCTACGAGCAGTACTTC

size: NA
D: NA
J: TRBJ2-5
V: TRBV7-2
CDR3: CASSLEPGRSGQETQYF
DNA: TGTGCCAGCAGCTTAGAGCCAGGGAGAAGCGGGCAAGAGACCCAGTACTTC

size: NA
D: NA
J: TRBJ2-3
V: TRBV7-8
CDR3: CASSFFKGADTQYF
DNA: TGTGCCAGCAGCTTTTTCAAAGGGGCAGATACGCAGTATTTT

size: NA
D: TRBD1
J: TRBJ2-7
V: TRBV6-2/TRBV6-3
CDR3: CASSYRRDRVYEQYF
DNA: TGTGCCAGCAGTTACAGAAGGGACAGGGTTTACGAGCAGTACTTC

size: NA
D: NA
J: TRBJ1-4
V: TRBV11-2
CDR3: CASNYGATNEKLFF
DNA: TGTGCCAGCAACTACGGTGCAACTAATGAAAAACTGTTTTTT

size: NA
D: TRBD1
J: TRBJ2-7
V: TRBV7-9
CDR3: CASSLGGDRVHF
DNA: TGTGCCAGCAGCTTAGGAGGGGACAGGGTGCACTTC

size: NA
D: NA
J: TRBJ1-6
V: TRBV5-6
CDR3: CASSLGGTYNSPLHF
DNA: TGTGCCAGCAGCTTGGGGGGCACCTATAATTCACCCCTCCACTTT

size: NA
D: TRBD1
J: TRBJ1-2
V: TRBV28
CDR3: CASSSPGGYPYGYTF
DNA: TGTGCCAGCAGTTCCCCAGGGGGCTACCCCTATGGCTACACCTTC

size: NA
D: TRBD2
J: TRBJ2-1
V: TRBV27
CDR3: CASSAWTSGRGLRNEQFF
DNA: TGTGCCAGCAGTGCCTGGACTAGCGGGAGAGGTTTACGGAATGAGCAGTTCTTC

size: NA
D: NA
J: TRBJ2-2
V: TRBV9
CDR3: CASSGGASNWNTGELFF
DNA: TGTGCCAGCAGCGGGGGAGCGTCTAATTGGAACACCGGGGAGCTGTTTTTT

size: once
D: NA
J: TRBJ2-2
V: TRBV5-4
CDR3: CASSETNTGELFF
DNA: TGTGCCAGCAGCGAGACGAACACCGGGGAGCTGTTTTTT

size: few
D: NA
J: TRBJ2-2
V: TRBV7-9
CDR3: CASRPGQKELFF
DNA: TGTGCCAGCAGGCCTGGACAAAAGGAGCTGTTTTTT

size: NA
D: NA
J: TRBJ2-7
V: TRBV4-3
CDR3: CASSQDLSPGSREQYF
DNA: TGCGCCAGCAGCCAAGACCTTAGCCCCGGGTCCCGCGAGCAGTACTTC

size: NA
D: NA
J: TRBJ2-1
V: TRBV19
CDR3: CASSWGTPGTTYNEQFF
DNA: TGTGCCAGTAGTTGGGGGACGCCGGGGACAACCTACAATGAGCAGTTCTTC

size: once
D: NA
J: TRBJ1-6
V: TRBV7-8
CDR3: CASSLAQGSPLHF
DNA: TGTGCCAGCAGCTTAGCACAGGGTTCACCCCTCCACTTT

size: NA
D: TRBD2
J: TRBJ2-5
V: TRBV30
CDR3: CAWVKSGTETQYF
DNA: TGTGCCTGGGTCAAGAGCGGGACGGAGACCCAGTACTTC

size: NA
D: TRBD2
J: TRBJ2-7
V: TRBV7-6
CDR3: CASSRTSGYHLEQYF
DNA: TGTGCCAGCAGCCGGACTAGCGGGTACCACCTCGAGCAGTACTTC

size: NA
D: NA
J: TRBJ2-1
V: TRBV27
CDR3: CASSFPLRDTKGFYNEQFF
DNA: TGTGCCAGCAGTTTCCCCCTCCGGGACACCAAGGGGTTCTACAATGAGCAGTTCTTC

size: NA
D: TRBD1
J: TRBJ1-5
V: TRBV6-1
CDR3: CASREGGRSNQPQHF
DNA: TGTGCCAGCAGGGAAGGGGGCAGGAGCAATCAGCCCCAGCATTTT

size: NA
D: TRBD1
J: TRBJ2-7
V: TRBV10-1
CDR3: CASSESGTGAYEQYF
DNA: TGCGCCAGCAGTGAATCCGGGACAGGGGCGTACGAGCAGTACTTC

size: NA
D: NA
J: TRBJ1-4
V: TRBV7-9
CDR3: CASSLASAGIEKLFF
DNA: TGTGCCAGCAGCTTAGCCAGTGCAGGGATTGAAAAACTGTTTTTT

size: NA
D: NA
J: TRBJ2-7
V: TRBV6-7
CDR3: CASTTGDGYEQYF
DNA: TGTGCCAGCACAACGGGAGACGGCTACGAGCAGTACTTC

size: NA
D: NA
J: TRBJ1-3
V: TRBV6-6
CDR3: CASIEANTIYF
DNA: TGTGCCAGCATCGAGGCAAACACCATATATTTT

size: NA
D: NA
J: TRBJ2-2
V: TRBV5-1
CDR3: CASSLQGTGELFF
DNA: TGCGCCAGCAGCCTCCAGGGGACCGGGGAGCTGTTTTTT